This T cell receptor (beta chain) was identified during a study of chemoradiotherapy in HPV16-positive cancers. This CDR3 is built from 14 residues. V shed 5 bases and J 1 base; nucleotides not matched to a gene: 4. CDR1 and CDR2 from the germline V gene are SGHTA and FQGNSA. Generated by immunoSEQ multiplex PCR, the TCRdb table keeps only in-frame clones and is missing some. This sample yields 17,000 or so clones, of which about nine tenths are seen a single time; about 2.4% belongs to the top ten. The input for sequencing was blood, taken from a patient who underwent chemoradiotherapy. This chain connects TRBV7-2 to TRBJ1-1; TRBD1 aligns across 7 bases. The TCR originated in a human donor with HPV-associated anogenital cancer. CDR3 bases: TGTGCCAGCAGCCACAGGGGTAGGAACACTGAAGCTTTCTTT. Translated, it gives CASSHRGRNTEAFF.